The TCR beta chain described here comes from a study of T-cell memory formation after mild COVID-19. Study-wide background: TCR clustering was largely donor specific. Study findings and constraints: Among clones contracting day 15 to 85, CD4/CD8 was balanced, whereas later expanders leaned CD4+.

The germline V gene has CDR1 SEHNR and CDR2 FQNEAQ (reference sequence). The CDR3 runs 11 residues. The ends were cut back, 5 bases at V and 12 bases at J, with 11 bases in the middle. Each CDR3 protein is one row after TCRdb ran MiXCR on the 5' RACE reads. The sample carries hundreds of thousands of distinct CDR3 sequences, over 15% recorded once. As to this clonotype: Antigen specificity is unknown.

Sequenced: PBMCs or a T cell subset sorted from them (not recorded which). The chain recombines TRBV7-9 with TRBJ2-1; possibly TRBD1 for D (5 bases). The sequence was collected from an adult woman who had mild COVID-19 (a few samples of this study predate the infection). Cell type and time point are not known. The CDR3 bases are TGTGCCAGCAGCCGAGACAGCCCGCAGTTCTTC. This gives the protein CASSRDSPQFF.